This T cell receptor (beta chain) was profiled in a study of T-cell reconstitution after alpha-beta-depleted transplantation in children. The library targeted TCRbeta and was prepared with unique molecular identifiers. Using its own MiXCR run on the PCR reads, TCRdb lists one record per CDR3 protein. The sample contains about 540,000 distinct CDR3 sequences, 15% to 20% of which appear only once. The receptor was derived from a human donor who donated a stem cell graft to a child with acute lymphoblastic leukemia. This sample comprised PBMCs from the stem cell graft donor, obtained from the stem cell graft.

CDR3 in amino acids: CASSLYQGGGYEQYF. DNA of the CDR3: TGTGCCAGCAGCTTATATCAGGGAGGGGGCTACGAGCAGTACTTC. The V and J genes are TRBV11-2 and TRBJ2-7; D might be TRBD2 (7 bases). CDR3 length: 15 residues. Trimming cost V 2 bases and J 3 bases, with 14 bases left between them. Germline V gives CDR1 SGHAT, CDR2 FQNNGV.